These 28 T cell receptor beta chains came from one sample sequenced in a study of blood T cell repertoires in COVID-19. Assay used: immunoSEQ multiplex PCR; TCRdb lists only in-frame clones, some missing. The sample includes nearly 100,000 clones, 86% seen only once; the top ten take approximately 1.6%. Sequenced input: peripheral blood. The receptors shown here come from an elderly man with acute or convalescent COVID-19.

This chain joins TRBV3-1 (or the pseudogene TRBV3-2) and TRBJ2-3, with 10 nucleotides matching TRBD2. Germline loops: CDR1 LGHDT, CDR2 YNNKEL (reference sequence). The V segment lost 0 bases and the J segment 5 bases; nucleotides outside the gene matches: 8. The CDR3 has 17 amino acids. CDR3 protein: CASSQEAVLAGQDTQYF. Here the CDR3 DNA reads TGTGCCAGCAGCCAAGAAGCCGTACTAGCGGGACAAGATACGCAGTATTTT.

This chain uses TRBV7-8 with TRBJ2-2, with TRBD2 matching over 15 bases. The CDR3 is made up of 19 amino acids. Germline V CDR1 and CDR2: SGHVS, FQNEAQ. V lost 1 base and J lost 4; bases outside the gene matches: 7. The CDR3 is CASSLVSGLAGGGTGELFF. CDR3 bases: TGTGCCAGCAGCTTAGTGTCGGGACTAGCGGGAGGCGGCACCGGGGAGCTGTTTTTT.

The chain uses TRBV4-3 and TRBJ2-7; D is perhaps TRBD1 (5 bases). The CDR3 sequence is 14 residues long. Germline V CDR1 and CDR2: LGHNA, YSLEER. Trimming cost V 2 bases and J 5 bases, with 13 bases left between them. The CDR3 DNA is TGCGCCAGCAGCCAATCCCAGGGTTTGCACGAGCAGTACTTC. This gives the protein CASSQSQGLHEQYF.

There are a few counts of this clone. This chain uses TRBV28 with TRBJ1-1; 10 positions match TRBD1. The V and J ends lost 5 bases and 11 bases, in that order; junction bases with no gene match: 11. Germline V gives CDR1 MDHEN, CDR2 SYDVKM. The CDR3 totals 14 residues. The CDR3 nucleotides read TGTGCCAGCAGTGAAAGACAGGGGGCATTTCGGGCTTTCTTT. Its protein is CASSERQGAFRAFF.

The chain has TRBV2 and TRBJ2-7; possibly TRBD1 for D (6 bases). V was cut by 2 bases and J by 2 bases, with 13 bases left in between. The CDR3 loop spans 15 amino acids. The V gene's germline CDR1 is SNHLY and CDR2 FYNNEI. CDR3 region: CASSERRTEAYEQYF. CDR3 coding DNA: TGTGCCAGCAGTGAACGTAGGACAGAGGCCTACGAGCAGTACTTC.

To note about this clone: Other DNA sequences of this sample code for an identical CDR3. V is TRBV7-9 and J is TRBJ1-4; TRBD1 is a possible D gene (6 bases). The CDR3 is 14 amino acids. The ends were cut back, 4 bases at V and 4 bases at J, with 10 bases in the middle. Germline V gene sequence: CDR1 SEHNR, CDR2 FQNEAQ (reference sequence). The CDR3 region is CASSSRGGNEKLFF. The CDR3 DNA reads TGTGCCAGCAGCTCTCGAGGGGGTAATGAAAAACTGTTTTTT. Filled out from reference TRBV7-9 and TRBJ1-4, the complete variable domain reads DTGVSQNPRHKITKRGQNVTFRCDPISEHNRLYWYRQTLGQGPEFLTYFQNEAQLEKSRLLSDRFSAERPKGSFSTLEIQRTEQGDSAMYLCASSSRGGNEKLFFGSGTQLSVL.

The chain is built from TRBV19 and TRBJ1-5, with D uncertain. Looked up from germline, CDR1 is LNHDA and CDR2 is SQIVND (reference sequence). Trimming shortened V by 8 bases and J by 2 bases, and 10 bases separated the two germline ends. The CDR3 runs 13 residues. The CDR3 bases are TGTGCCAGTCGATGGGCAGGCAATCAGCCCCAGCATTTT. Amino acids: CASRWAGNQPQHF.

The V call is TRBV24-1, the J call TRBJ1-2; 7 nucleotides match TRBD1. Trimming cost V 4 bases and J 7 bases; bases outside gene matches: 8. This CDR3 region has 14 residues. Germline CDR1 KGHDR, CDR2 SFDVKD. The CDR3 is CATSETTGVGGYTF. The CDR3 bases are TGTGCCACCAGTGAAACTACAGGGGTTGGTGGCTACACCTTC.

The chain couples TRBV6-1 to TRBJ1-2; D is uncertain. The germline CDR1 and CDR2 sequences are MNHNS and SASEGT. V shed 3 bases and J shed 3 bases, with 5 bases lying between them. The CDR3 runs 12 residues. DNA for the CDR3: TGTGCCAGCAGTGAGGCAGACTATGGCTACACCTTC. This codes for CASSEADYGYTF.

The J gene is TRBJ1-6, the V gene TRBV4-1; D not resolved. CDR1 MGHRA and CDR2 YSYEKL come from the germline V gene. This CDR3 contains 16 residues. Trimming removed 1 base at V and 0 bases at J, with 7 bases between. In DNA form, the CDR3 reads TGCGCCAGCAGCCAAGGCGGGAGCTCCTATAATTCACCCCTCCACTTT. This gives the protein CASSQGGSSYNSPLHF.

V gene TRBV19 combines with J gene TRBJ2-2, with no clear D. The CDR3 is 14 amino acids. Trimming removed 7 bases at V and 0 bases at J, with 9 bases between. Germline CDR1 is LNHDA and CDR2 is SQIVND (reference sequence). CDR3 DNA: TGTGCCAGTACGTTTCCGGCGAACACCGGGGAGCTGTTTTTT. Protein sequence: CASTFPANTGELFF.

This CDR3 is CASSYSRQGPYGYTF. CDR3 nucleotides: TGTGCCAGCAGTTACTCGAGGCAGGGTCCGTATGGCTACACCTTC. This chain uses TRBV6-5 with TRBJ1-2, with D perhaps TRBD1 (5 bases). Germline-derived CDR1 and CDR2 are MNHEY and SVGAGI. The CDR3 has 15 amino acids. V was shortened by 0 bases and J by 5 bases, with 13 bases between the two germline ends.

The chain joins TRBV29-1 to TRBJ2-7; possibly TRBD2 for D (7 bases). Trimming stripped 2 bases from V and 5 bases from J, with 13 bases between. This CDR3 has 13 amino acids. CDR1 SQVTM and CDR2 ANQGSEA come from the germline V gene. The CDR3 reads CSVETGGFNEQYF. The CDR3 DNA reads as TGCAGCGTTGAAACGGGGGGCTTCAACGAGCAGTACTTC.

This clone has a single count. The rearrangement joins TRBV7-3 to TRBJ2-2; 7 nucleotides line up with TRBD1. From germline, CDR1 is SGHTA and CDR2 FQGTGA. The CDR3 length is 14 residues. V shed 5 bases, J shed 4 bases, and the junction held 4 bases outside the gene matches. CDR3 sequence (DNA): TGTGCCAGCAGCATCAACAGGGGCACCGGGGAGCTGTTTTTT. Its protein product is CASSINRGTGELFF.

The V gene is TRBV5-4, the J gene TRBJ1-2; no reliable D call. The CDR3 extends over 14 amino acids. Trimming took 0 bases from V and 2 from J, leaving 8 bases between them. Germline-derived CDR1 and CDR2 are SGHNT and YYREEE (reference sequence). The CDR3 nucleotides are TGTGCCAGCAGCTTGGCCACGGGAAACTATGGCTACACCTTC. Protein: CASSLATGNYGYTF. The full variable domain, rest sourced from reference TRBV5-4 and TRBJ1-2, is ETGVTQSPTHLIKTRGQQVTLRCSSQSGHNTVSWYQQALGQGPQFIFQYYREEENGRGNFPPRFSGLQFPNYSSELNVNALELDDSALYLCASSLATGNYGYTFGSGTRLTVV.

This clone was observed a single time. This sequence joins TRBV19 and TRBJ2-7, with TRBD1 matching 10 bases. The CDR3 extends over 14 amino acids. The V gene end was trimmed by 3 bases and the J gene end by 6 bases; junction bases not matched to a gene: 5. Germline V gene data show CDR1 as LNHDA and CDR2 as SQIVND (reference sequence). The CDR3 sequence: CASSIGTGVVEQYF. The CDR3 DNA sequence: TGTGCCAGTAGTATTGGGACAGGGGTCGTCGAGCAGTACTTC.

The chain recombines TRBV28 with TRBJ2-3; TRBD2 might be the D (6 bases). V lost 3 bases to trimming and J lost 3 bases, with 13 bases between them. CDR1 MDHEN and CDR2 SYDVKM come from the germline V gene. The CDR3 sequence is 15 residues long. The CDR3 coding sequence is TGTGCCAGCAGTTTGGGCGGGGTTGGGACAGATACGCAGTATTTT. Encoded protein: CASSLGGVGTDTQYF.

In its sample, this clone was seen once. The gene calls are TRBV6-2 or TRBV6-3 and TRBJ2-7; TRBD1 is a possible D gene (6 bases). Deletions cut 5 bases from V and 0 bases from J, with 17 bases between. The CDR3 totals 16 residues. Germline-derived CDR1 and CDR2 are MNHEY and SVGEGT. CDR3 sequence: CASSRTGTPPSYEQYF. The DNA of the CDR3 is TGTGCCAGCAGTCGAACCGGGACACCTCCCTCCTACGAGCAGTACTTC.

The chain carries TRBV27 and TRBJ2-7; TRBD2 matches at 8 bases. CDR1 is MNHEY and CDR2 is SMNVEV in the germline V gene (reference sequence). J was trimmed by 4 bases and V by 2 bases; bases with no gene match: 4. The CDR3 has 14 amino acids. The CDR3 bases are TGTGCCAGCAGTTTACGGGAGGGGGGTTACGAGCAGTACTTC. This translates into CASSLREGGYEQYF.

The genes are TRBV7-2 and TRBJ1-1, with 8 bases matching TRBD1. Germline V gene data show CDR1 as SGHTA and CDR2 as FQGNSA. V shed 3 bases, J shed 5 bases, and the junction held 8 bases outside the gene matches. This CDR3 contains 15 residues. The CDR3: CASSLDLTGATEAFF. The CDR3 DNA sequence: TGTGCCAGCAGCTTGGACCTGACAGGGGCAACTGAAGCTTTCTTT.

V usage is TRBV18 and J usage is TRBJ2-7, with 10 bases that match TRBD2. Looked up from germline, CDR1 is KGHSH and CDR2 is LQKENI. J lost 1 base, V lost 2 bases, and 5 bases had no gene match. CDR3 length: 16 residues. The CDR3 here is CASSPGASGSSYEQYF. CDR3 in DNA: TGTGCCAGCTCACCAGGGGCTAGCGGGAGTTCCTACGAGCAGTACTTC.

The chain couples TRBV28 to TRBJ2-1; D is unresolved. V was pared by 8 bases and J by 7 bases, with 15 bases between. Germline V CDR1 and CDR2: MDHEN, SYDVKM. This CDR3 region has 13 residues. The CDR3 nucleotides read TGTGCCAGCTTAGACCGAGCTAGTAATGAGCAGTTCTTC. The encoded protein is CASLDRASNEQFF.

The V call is TRBV4-2, the J call TRBJ2-2; 10 bases agree with TRBD2. The CDR3 runs 18 residues. The J segment lost 5 bases and the V segment lost 2 bases, leaving 11 bases of the junction unmatched. Germline CDR1 reads LGHNA; CDR2 reads YNFKEQ. CDR3 region: CASSQTPWTSGSTGELFF. Written as DNA, the CDR3 is TGTGCCAGCAGCCAAACCCCCTGGACTAGCGGAAGTACCGGGGAGCTGTTTTTT.

The chain couples TRBV5-4 to TRBJ2-2; 10 nucleotides line up with TRBD2. V lost 3 bases to trimming and J lost 1 base; unmatched junction nucleotides: 3. CDR3 length equals 16 residues. Germline V gives CDR1 SGHNT, CDR2 YYREEE (reference sequence). This chain's CDR3 is CASSSLAGGNTGELFF. CDR3 DNA sequence: TGTGCCAGCAGCTCCTTAGCGGGAGGGAACACCGGGGAGCTGTTTTTT.

DNA for the CDR3: TGTGCCAGCAGCCTCGATGAGGGGGGGAGGGAGCAGTTCTTC. It translates to CASSLDEGGREQFF. V gene TRBV4-2 combines with J gene TRBJ2-1; maybe TRBD2 (7 bases). V dropped 4 bases and J dropped 10 bases, with 17 bases sitting between them. The CDR3 runs 14 residues. CDR1 LGHNA and CDR2 YNFKEQ come from the germline V gene.

In DNA form, the CDR3 reads TGCGCCAGCAGCCAAGCCTCCGGGAGTCTCAGCGAAAAACTGTTTTTT. Its protein is CASSQASGSLSEKLFF. V usage is TRBV4-3 and J usage is TRBJ1-4; D ambiguous. Germline V gives CDR1 LGHNA, CDR2 YSLEER. Trimming left V 1 base short and J 8 bases short, with 17 bases between. This CDR3 is 16 amino acids long.

The chain employs TRBV5-1 and TRBJ1-2; D might be TRBD1 (6 bases). Germline CDR1 and CDR2: SGHRS and YFSETQ. The CDR3 covers 15 residues. V lost 3 bases to trimming and J lost 4 bases, with 16 bases between them. The chain's CDR3 is CASSYHRATFYGYTF. The CDR3, as DNA: TGCGCCAGCAGCTACCACAGGGCGACCTTCTATGGCTACACCTTC.

This clone was observed once. The genes are TRBV2 and TRBJ1-1; 10 bases align to TRBD1. Trimming at V came to 7 bases and at J to 3 bases, leaving 14 bases not matched to a gene. The CDR3 extends over 17 amino acids. CDR1 and CDR2 from the germline V gene are SNHLY and FYNNEI. CDR3 nucleotide sequence: TGTGCCAGCACACAGTGGACAGGGGGAATAAGAGACACTGAAGCTTTCTTT. As protein: CASTQWTGGIRDTEAFF.